Presented here are 3 T cell receptor beta chains from one specimen sequenced in a study of blood T cell repertoires in COVID-19. TCRdb's copy holds only in-frame clones and misses some; the assay was immunoSEQ multiplex PCR. The table has over 40,000 clones, just over 85% seen once. The source material was peripheral blood. Every receptor here comes from a man aged 80 or over with active COVID-19.

V usage is TRBV28 and J usage is TRBJ1-1, with 7 positions matching TRBD1. From germline, CDR1 is MDHEN and CDR2 SYDVKM. Trimming took 3 bases from V and 4 from J; bases not matched to a gene: 11. The CDR3 is 16 amino acids. Here the CDR3 reads CASSLPHLPGGTEAFF. CDR3 nucleotides: TGTGCCAGCAGTTTGCCCCATCTACCAGGGGGCACTGAAGCTTTCTTT.

V and J are TRBV6-1 and TRBJ1-6; 9 positions match TRBD1. With 3 bases clipped from V and 5 bases from J, the junction kept 5 bases outside the gene matches. The CDR3 is made up of 16 amino acids. CDR1 is MNHNS, CDR2 SASEGT, per germline. This CDR3 is CASSDGTGFDNSPLHF. The CDR3 region has the DNA TGTGCCAGCAGTGACGGGACAGGGTTCGATAATTCACCCCTCCACTTT.

The chain recombines TRBV6-5 with TRBJ2-7; 9 bases are a match to TRBD1. The CDR3 runs to 14 residues. The germline CDR1 and CDR2 sequences are MNHEY and SVGAGI. The ends lost 7 bases at V and 2 bases at J; junction bases unmatched: 6. This CDR3 reads CASKERTGAYEQYF. CDR3 in DNA: TGTGCCAGCAAAGAGAGGACAGGGGCCTACGAGCAGTACTTC.